The text below deals with one T cell receptor beta chain. Its antigen is unidentified. The data stem from a study of OX40 agonist ivuxolimab in advanced cancers. Study at large: Every 2 weeks, patients got intravenous ivuxolimab at one of six dose levels (0.01-10 mg/kg).

General study findings and limits: With doses of 0.1-3.0 mg/kg, partial responders showed among the lowest clonal expansion. The study observed clonal expansion of CD4+ and CD8+ blood T cells by week 6 at 0.1 to 3.0 mg/kg.

The V gene lost 3 bases and the J gene lost 3 bases, with 13 bases spanning the gap. CDR3 length: 14 residues. The germline V gene has CDR1 SGHKS and CDR2 YYEKEE (reference sequence). Data came from immunoSEQ multiplex PCR; TCRdb stores just in-frame clones and leaves some out. The data contain some 10,000 clones, nearly 80% of them singletons. V gene TRBV5-5 combines with J gene TRBJ2-7; D could derive from TRBD1 or TRBD2 (5 bases each). This TCR was recovered from an adult with an advanced solid tumor such as melanoma, head and neck, liver or kidney cancer. The sequencing here drew on CD4+ or CD8+ T cells sorted from blood, taken in a trial of the OX40 agonist ivuxolimab. The CDR3 protein is CASSWAAGSYEQYF. For the CDR3, the DNA is TGTGCCAGCAGCTGGGCAGCAGGGAGCTACGAGCAGTACTTC.